This T cell receptor beta chain was identified during a study of T cell responses to AZD1222 COVID-19 vaccine. Note on this clone: The target antigen is unknown.

CDR1 is MGHRA, CDR2 YSYEKL, per germline. The CDR3 has 14 residues. V was cut by 0 bases and J by 4 bases, with 7 bases left in between. Assay used: immunoSEQ multiplex PCR; TCRdb lists only in-frame clones, some missing. The sample has 65,000 to 70,000 clones, about nine tenths seen once. Study-level findings and limits: Close to half of spike-specific TCRs reportedly recognize unmutated variant regions. Donors, mostly white British, included more females; clonal diversity was possibly underestimated.

This chain joins TRBV4-1 and TRBJ2-1; D not resolved. The receptor comes from an adult in good health. The specimen comprised peripheral blood, sampled on day 0 of AZD1222 vaccination. The CDR3 loop is CASSQDRGYNEQFF. CDR3 DNA: TGCGCCAGCAGCCAAGATCGAGGATACAATGAGCAGTTCTTC.